This TCR beta chain emerged from a study of blood T cells in healthy people across ages. CDR1 is SGHRS, CDR2 YFSETQ, per germline. CDR3 length: 14 amino acids. Sample-barcoded 5' priming and a J-beta primer mix drove a second PCR of about 6 to 12 cycles. MiXCR, run by TCRdb on the 5' RACE reads, gives a single entry per CDR3 protein. The sample lists around 1,700,000 distinct CDR3 sequences, roughly 28% occurring once. Details on this clonotype: One junction end disagrees with the germline gene, perhaps due to a read error.

This sequence originates from a woman under 40 in good health. This chain connects TRBV5-1 to TRBJ2-7; D remains ambiguous. Sequenced sample: blood. CDR3: CASGLVAVSYEQYF. For the CDR3, the DNA is TGCGCCAGCGGCTTGGTGGCGGTCTCCTACGAGCAGTACTTC.